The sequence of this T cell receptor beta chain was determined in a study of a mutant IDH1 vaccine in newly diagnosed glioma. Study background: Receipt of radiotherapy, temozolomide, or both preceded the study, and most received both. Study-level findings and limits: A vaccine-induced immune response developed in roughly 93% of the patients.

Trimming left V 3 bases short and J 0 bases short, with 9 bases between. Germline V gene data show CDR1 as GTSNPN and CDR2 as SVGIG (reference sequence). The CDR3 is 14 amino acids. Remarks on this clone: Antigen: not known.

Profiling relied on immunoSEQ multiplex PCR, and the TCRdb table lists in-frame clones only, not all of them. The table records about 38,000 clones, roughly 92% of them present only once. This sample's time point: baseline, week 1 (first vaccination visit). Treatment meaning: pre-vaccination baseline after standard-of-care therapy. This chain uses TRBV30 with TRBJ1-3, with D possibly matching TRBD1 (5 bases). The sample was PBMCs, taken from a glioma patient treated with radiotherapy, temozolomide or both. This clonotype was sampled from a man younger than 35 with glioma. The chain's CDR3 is CAWRQTVSGNTIYF. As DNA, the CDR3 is TGTGCCTGGAGGCAGACAGTCTCTGGAAACACCATATATTTT.